This T cell receptor (beta chain) is from a study of PD-1 blockade in classical Hodgkin lymphoma (dated by TCRdb to 2018 to 2021). Regarding the study in general: Nivolumab dosing was 3 mg/kg intravenously every 2 weeks, continuing until either disease progression or unacceptable toxicity. The study used CyTOF and TCR beta sequencing to define a peripheral blood immune signature of response to PD-1 blockade in classical Hodgkin lymphoma.

As regards this clone: The antigen it recognizes is unknown. No much larger clone exists at a distance of one base, and base qualities are not known.

Reading from cysteine to phenylalanine, the CDR3 counts 14 amino acids. CDR3 DNA is the only sequence kept; it has 42 bases, read in frame from the first base. Trimming takes 3 bases off V and 4 bases off J; junction bases not matched to a gene: 5. In the germline V gene, CDR1 corresponds to SGDLS and CDR2 to YYNGEE. The Qiagen DNeasy kit was used to extract genomic DNA from unsorted PBMCs and from the negatively selected CD4+ and CD8+ fractions. Amplification of TCR beta CDR3 regions was done by immunoSEQ multiplex PCR with primers that anneal to V and J segments. Amplification bias was minimized using a synthetic immune receptor repertoire, and residual bias was removed computationally after sequencing. Turning to the authors' computational methods: Repertoire diversity was quantified as the Shannon entropy index using custom Python scripts. Unsorted, CD4+ and CD8+ repertoires were examined separately, except in combined analyses, for which CD4+ and CD8+ sequences were merged in silico. Clonal expansion was defined as a frequency increase of at least 2-fold after treatment compared with C1D1, and clones undetected at baseline were assigned a pseudocount of 0.5. Clones with 0 or 1 copy at C1D1 were classified as singleton clones, and clones with 2 or more copies were classified as non-singleton clones. Clones expanded in unsorted samples were annotated as CD4+, CD8+ or unknown by matching protein sequences in sorted samples from the same patient. Wilcoxon tests on paired samples were used to test diversity changes from C1D1 to C4D1. Sourced from immuneACCESS, this table was stored by TCRdb with only in-frame sequences that have V and J called. A share of the clones is absent; for the studies checked, an unresolved V gene accounts for under half, and the remainder has no known explanation. The V and J calls and clone size come from that table; D and trimming were worked out from the DNA. The sample table shows 38,000 or so clones, and 69% are seen once. Together, the top ten hold 13% to 15% of the sample.

The intended sense of this specimen's time point label: cycle 2 day 1 (C2D1) of nivolumab. Relapse after autologous stem cell transplantation had occurred in all trial patients, and cohorts A, B and C were distinguished by prior brentuximab vedotin exposure. The trial cohort included 50 to 60 patients with relapsed/refractory classical Hodgkin lymphoma, and each patient had a best overall response of complete response, partial response or progressive disease. Single-agent nivolumab was administered to trial patients in the multi-cohort phase II CheckMate 205 trial. An independent review committee assessed best overall response by applying the 2007 International Working Group response criteria. Trial PBMCs were obtained immediately prior to nivolumab initiation (C1D1) and on therapy at cycle 2 day 1 and cycle 4 day 1. After peripheral blood was drawn into 8 mL Vacutainer Cell Preparation Tubes, PBMCs were isolated by centrifugation and then cryopreserved.

Study-wide findings and limitations: The study covered only a single clinical trial cohort, and the causes of the repertoire differences, possibly disease activity or prior therapy, were still not defined. Patients starting nivolumab less than 1 year after ASCT had lower diversity and were excluded from later analyses to avoid confounding by immune reconstitution. Among trial patients, those achieving complete response had baseline diversity similar to that of newly diagnosed patients, while diversity was significantly lower in partial responders and progressors. A significant rise by C4D1 was seen in CD4+ but not CD8+ TCR diversity (p=0.0027 vs p=0.16), with the rise being most apparent in complete responders (p=0.02). Baseline TCR diversity was reported to be lower in newly diagnosed patients than in healthy donors and to be lower still in relapsed/refractory patients.

The sequence was obtained from a human donor with classical Hodgkin lymphoma. The starting material was peripheral blood mononuclear cells (PBMCs), obtained before the second cycle of nivolumab. In this chain, TRBV9 is recombined with TRBJ1-1, and TRBD1 matches 8 of the central bases. In nucleotides, the sequence is TGTGCCAGCAGCGGAACAGGGGGGCTCACTGAAGCTTTCTTT. Translated, this is CASSGTGGLTEAFF.